This TCR beta chain appears in the sequencing data of a study of blood T cell repertoires in COVID-19. About the research overall: Sources were T cells, B-cell-depleted T cells, or PBMCs; the material itself was cDNA or gDNA.

Trimming shortened V by 6 bases and J by 4 bases, and 17 bases separated the two germline ends. The CDR3 is 14 residues long. Per germline, CDR1 SQVTM and CDR2 ANQGSEA. Seattle participants joined during active infection and were tracked over time. In the authors' methods: It was from reference gene primer amplification that nucleated cell counts were estimated. This table comes from immunoSEQ multiplex PCR, and its TCRdb copy is limited to in-frame clones, with some not included. V and J calls and clone size are given by that table; D and trimming were obtained from the DNA. The table has fewer than 350,000 clones, more than 70% seen once.

V and J are TRBV29-1 and TRBJ2-3; weak D call: TRBD2 (7 bases). The sample consisted of peripheral blood. The origin of this receptor is a woman aged 60-75 years with COVID-19, enrolled during active disease. CDR3 nucleotide sequence: TGCAGCGTAGGGGGGGGCCGTGGGGCAGATACGCAGTATTTT. This sequence encodes CSVGGGRGADTQYF.